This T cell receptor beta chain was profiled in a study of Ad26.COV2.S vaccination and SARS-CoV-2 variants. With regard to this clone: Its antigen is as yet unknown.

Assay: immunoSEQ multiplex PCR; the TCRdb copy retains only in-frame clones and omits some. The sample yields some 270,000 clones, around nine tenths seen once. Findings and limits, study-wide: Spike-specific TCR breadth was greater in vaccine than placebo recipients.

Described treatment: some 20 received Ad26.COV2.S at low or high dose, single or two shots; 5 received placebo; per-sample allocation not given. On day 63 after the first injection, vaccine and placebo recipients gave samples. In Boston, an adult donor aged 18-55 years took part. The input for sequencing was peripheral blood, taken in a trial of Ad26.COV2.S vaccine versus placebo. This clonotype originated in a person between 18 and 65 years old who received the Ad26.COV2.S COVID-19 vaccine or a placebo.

The CDR3 loop reads CASGQGNQPQHF. CDR3 sequence (DNA): TGTGCCAGCGGACAGGGAAATCAGCCCCAGCATTTT. The gene calls are TRBV9 and TRBJ1-5; 8 bases agree with TRBD1. The germline CDR1 and CDR2 sequences are SGDLS and YYNGEE. The V gene end was trimmed by 7 bases and the J gene end by 4 bases; junction bases not matched to a gene: 1. The CDR3 covers 12 residues.